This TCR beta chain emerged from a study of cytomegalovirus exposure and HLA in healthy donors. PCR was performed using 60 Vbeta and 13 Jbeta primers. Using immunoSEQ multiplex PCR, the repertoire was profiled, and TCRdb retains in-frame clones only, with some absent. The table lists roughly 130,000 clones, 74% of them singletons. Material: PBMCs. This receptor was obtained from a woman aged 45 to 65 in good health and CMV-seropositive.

This CDR3 reads CASSPGTANYGYTF. In DNA form, the CDR3 reads TGTGCCAGCTCTCCCGGGACAGCTAACTATGGCTACACCTTC. The chain employs TRBV19 and TRBJ1-2; 7 bases match TRBD1. Germline V gene sequence: CDR1 LNHDA, CDR2 SQIVND (reference sequence). This CDR3 comprises 14 residues. J was trimmed by 0 bases and V by 9 bases; bases with no gene match: 7.